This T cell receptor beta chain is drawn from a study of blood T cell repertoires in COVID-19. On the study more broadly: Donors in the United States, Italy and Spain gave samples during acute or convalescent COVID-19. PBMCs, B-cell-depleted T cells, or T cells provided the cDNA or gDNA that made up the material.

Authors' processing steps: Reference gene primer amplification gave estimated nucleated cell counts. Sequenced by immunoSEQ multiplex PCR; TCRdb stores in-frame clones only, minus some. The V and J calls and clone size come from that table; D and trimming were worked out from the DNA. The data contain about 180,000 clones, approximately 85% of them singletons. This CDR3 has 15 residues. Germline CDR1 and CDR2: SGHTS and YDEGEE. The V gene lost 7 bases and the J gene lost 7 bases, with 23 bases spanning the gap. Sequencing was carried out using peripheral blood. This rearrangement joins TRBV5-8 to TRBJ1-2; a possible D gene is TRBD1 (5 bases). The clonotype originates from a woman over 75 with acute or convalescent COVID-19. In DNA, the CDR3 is TGTGCCAGCCGGACGCGGGACTGGAGTTTCGTTGGCTACACCTTC. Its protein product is CASRTRDWSFVGYTF.